A selection of T cell receptor beta chains follows, all from one sample in a study of blood T cell repertoires in COVID-19. The assay was immunoSEQ multiplex PCR, and TCRdb's table has in-frame clones only and misses some. The data show about 180,000 clones, approximately 90% seen once. Input material: peripheral blood. The receptors were gathered from a man aged 18 to 29 who had recovered from COVID-19. The CDR3 runs from the conserved cysteine through the conserved F or W. The D gene is left open where the match is weak. Clone size is shown for a subset of rows, as once, few, many or a class of expanded clone.

cdr3_aa,cdr3_nt,j_call,v_call,clone_size,d_call
CASGTGLVPGELFF,TGTGCCAGCGGAACAGGACTAGTTCCCGGGGAGCTGTTTTTT,TRBJ2-2,TRBV6-5,.,TRBD2
CASSSSGRRNTGELFF,TGTGCCAGCAGCTCCAGCGGGAGAAGGAACACCGGGGAGCTGTTTTTT,TRBJ2-2,TRBV7-9,once,TRBD2
CASSLFGLMNTEAFF,TGTGCCAGCAGTTTATTTGGGCTCATGAACACTGAAGCTTTCTTT,TRBJ1-1,TRBV27,.,.
CASSSDDRGRGNTIYF,TGTGCCAGCAGTTCTGATGACAGGGGTCGTGGAAACACCATATATTTT,TRBJ1-3,TRBV7-9,.,TRBD1
CASSAGTGSTYEQYF,TGTGCCAGCAGCGCGGGGACAGGTTCTACCTACGAGCAGTACTTC,TRBJ2-7,TRBV9,.,TRBD1
CAISEEVAGPYEQYF,TGTGCCATCAGTGAGGAGGTAGCGGGGCCCTACGAGCAGTACTTC,TRBJ2-7,TRBV10-3,.,TRBD2
CASSRVLASEQFF,TGCGCCAGCAGCCGAGTACTAGCTAGTGAGCAGTTCTTC,TRBJ2-1,TRBV4-1,.,.
CASSAGVQTNTEAFF,TGTGCCAGCAGCGCGGGGGTACAGACCAACACTGAAGCTTTCTTT,TRBJ1-1,TRBV9,.,.
CASSPQGDNEQFF,TGTGCCAGCAGCCCACAGGGAGACAATGAGCAGTTCTTC,TRBJ2-1,TRBV12-3/TRBV12-4,.,.
CASSLGTSATEQYF,TGCGCCAGCAGCTTGGGGACTAGCGCAACCGAGCAGTACTTC,TRBJ2-7,TRBV5-1,.,TRBD2
CASSISGDTQYF,TGTGCCAGTAGTATTTCAGGGGATACGCAGTATTTT,TRBJ2-3,TRBV19,once,.
CASRHHTGDSGNTIYF,TGTGCAAGTCGCCACCATACAGGGGACTCTGGAAACACCATATATTTT,TRBJ1-3,TRBV12-2,.,.
CASSYRSAVGNTGELFF,TGTGCCAGCAGCTACCGGTCAGCGGTGGGGAACACCGGGGAGCTGTTTTTT,TRBJ2-2,TRBV7-9,.,.
CASSPTATTEAFF,TGTGCCAGCAGTCCGACAGCAACCACTGAAGCTTTCTTT,TRBJ1-1,TRBV2,.,.
CASSLSWQGGTEAFF,TGTGCCAGCAGCTTAAGTTGGCAGGGGGGCACTGAAGCTTTCTTT,TRBJ1-1,TRBV11-2,.,TRBD1
CASSPETGVAWGTQYF,TGTGCCAGTAGTCCGGAAACAGGGGTCGCCTGGGGGACGCAGTATTTT,TRBJ2-3,TRBV19,.,TRBD1
CASSLKGTGNKQYF,TGTGCCAGCAGCTTGAAAGGGACAGGGAACAAGCAGTACTTC,TRBJ2-7,TRBV5-6,.,TRBD1
CASSLAGGRSPLHF,TGTGCCAGCAGCTTGGCAGGGGGCAGGTCACCCCTCCACTTT,TRBJ1-6,TRBV5-4,.,TRBD1
CASSKPAGKDQPQHF,TGTGCCAGCAGCAAACCGGCAGGGAAGGATCAGCCCCAGCATTTT,TRBJ1-5,TRBV21-1,.,.
CASSFISPESGSHNEQFF,TGTGCCAGCAGCTTCATATCCCCGGAGAGCGGGAGCCACAATGAGCAGTTCTTC,TRBJ2-1,TRBV7-6,.,TRBD2
CASAGSPSYEQYF,TGTGCCAGCGCGGGTTCCCCCTCCTACGAGCAGTACTTC,TRBJ2-7,TRBV25-1,.,.
CASSVAAEAYNEQFF,TGTGCCAGCAGTGTGGCGGCAGAGGCCTACAATGAGCAGTTCTTC,TRBJ2-1,TRBV6-4,few,.
CATSDESGKRGTQYF,TGTGCCACCAGTGACGAGAGCGGGAAGAGGGGGACCCAGTACTTC,TRBJ2-5,TRBV24-1,.,TRBD2
CASSGNHKLAGQLNEQFF,TGTGCCAGCAGCGGGAACCATAAATTAGCGGGCCAACTCAATGAGCAGTTCTTC,TRBJ2-1,TRBV9,.,TRBD2
CAIRDSQSSYEQYF,TGTGCCATCAGGGACAGCCAGAGCTCCTACGAGCAGTACTTC,TRBJ2-7,TRBV10-3,.,.
CASSSGEGYNEQFF,TGTGCCAGCAGTTCGGGGGAGGGCTACAATGAGCAGTTCTTC,TRBJ2-1,TRBV28,.,TRBD2
CARSRDQDSPLHF,TGTGCCAGGTCGCGGGATCAAGATTCACCCCTCCACTTT,TRBJ1-6,TRBV6-5,.,.
CASSLGQGARGYTF,TGCGCCAGCAGCTTGGGTCAGGGGGCCAGGGGCTACACCTTC,TRBJ1-2,TRBV5-1,.,TRBD1
CASSLARVGGQYF,TGTGCCAGCAGTTTGGCGCGTGTAGGAGGGCAGTACTTC,TRBJ2-7,TRBV12-3/TRBV12-4,.,.
CATSRGVGELFF,TGTGCCACCAGCAGAGGCGTCGGGGAGCTGTTTTTT,TRBJ2-2,TRBV15,.,.
CSASRRGTGELFF,TGCAGTGCTAGTCGCCGGGGCACCGGGGAGCTGTTTTTT,TRBJ2-2,TRBV20-1,.,.
CASSYPGLASTDTQYF,TGTGCCAGCAGTTACCCCGGACTAGCTTCCACAGATACGCAGTATTTT,TRBJ2-3,TRBV6-2/TRBV6-3,.,TRBD2
CASSLRGELFF,TGTGCCAGCAGCTTACGTGGGGAGCTGTTTTTT,TRBJ2-2,TRBV11-2,.,.
CASSERTGELFF,TGTGCCAGTAGTGAGCGGACCGGGGAGCTGTTTTTT,TRBJ2-2,TRBV19,.,.
CASSSSSGYLNTEAFF,TGTGCCAGCAGTTCCTCATCGGGATATTTGAACACTGAAGCTTTCTTT,TRBJ1-1,TRBV28,.,.
CASSLTPGWHEQYF,TGTGCCAGCAGCTTAACCCCAGGGTGGCACGAGCAGTACTTC,TRBJ2-7,TRBV7-3,.,.
CASSELATNTGELFF,TGCGCCAGCAGCGAATTAGCGACGAACACCGGGGAGCTGTTTTTT,TRBJ2-2,TRBV5-1,.,.
CASSVSADYSNQPQHF,TGTGCCAGCAGTGTCTCGGCAGACTATAGCAATCAGCCCCAGCATTTT,TRBJ1-5,TRBV2,.,.
CASSLSAGGRTEAFF,TGTGCCAGCAGTCTGAGTGCCGGAGGTCGCACTGAAGCTTTCTTT,TRBJ1-1,TRBV28,.,.
CASSLGLGRSGTGELFF,TGTGCCAGCAGCTTAGGACTAGGGCGAAGCGGAACCGGGGAGCTGTTTTTT,TRBJ2-2,TRBV7-9,.,.
CASSLAQGSLTEAFF,TGCGCCAGCAGCTTGGCCCAGGGTTCGTTGACTGAAGCTTTCTTT,TRBJ1-1,TRBV5-1,.,.